The entry that follows covers one T cell receptor (beta chain) sequence. No antigen is known for it. No base-level quality is on record; no much larger clone is a single base apart. The data were obtained in a study of control samples from healthy donors and cancer patients (dated by TCRdb to between 2020 and 2021). The library was produced with the immunoSEQ multiplex PCR assay. Imported from immuneACCESS, the table was reduced by TCRdb to in-frame sequences with V and J called. These copies leave out some clones; in studies compared against another copy, an unresolved V gene accounts for under half, and the cause of the remainder is not known. The sample records about 250,000 clones, almost 85% of which are singletons. About an eighth of the sample rests with the top ten. Compared with germline, V lacks 1 base and J lacks 3 bases; bases without a gene match: 2. CDR1 and CDR2, looked up from the germline V gene, are MGHRA and YSYEKL. The cysteine opens and the phenylalanine closes a CDR3 of 14 amino acids. Here the CDR3 DNA is all that survives: 42 bases in frame from base 1.

The sequencing sample was made of PBMCs. This TCR was recovered from a woman between 55 and 75 years old with lung cancer. The rearrangement combines TRBV4-1 with TRBJ1-1; 7 of the junction bases match TRBD1. The encoded CDR3 is CASSQAGGDTEAFF. The sequenced DNA: TGCGCCAGCAGCCAAGCAGGGGGGGACACTGAAGCTTTCTTT.